These 21 T cell receptor beta chains originate from one sample sequenced in a study of shared clonotypes between healthy human individuals. CD45RO-negative CD8 cells positively selected for CCR7 made up the naive population, which excluded terminally differentiated effector memory CD45RA+ cells. Measured with immunoSEQ multiplex PCR; TCRdb has only the in-frame clones, and not every one. The data show roughly 650,000 clones, with roughly 96% seen just once and 0.11% held by the top ten. Input material: naive CD8+ T cells sorted from blood. The receptor source for this set is a young woman in good health.

There are a few counts of this clone. This chain uses TRBV28 with TRBJ1-3, with D tentatively TRBD1 (5 bases). The CDR3 runs 14 residues. The ends were cut back, 6 bases at V and 4 bases at J, with 13 bases in the middle. Germline assignment: CDR1 MDHEN and CDR2 SYDVKM. CDR3 residues: CASRPGGSGNTIYF. CDR3 DNA: TGTGCCAGCAGGCCGGGGGGATCAGGAAACACCATATATTTT.

The chain recombines TRBV2 with TRBJ2-2, with 7 nucleotides matching TRBD2. The CDR3 runs 15 residues. Germline V gene sequence: CDR1 SNHLY, CDR2 FYNNEI. Germline trimming cut 5 bases from V and 2 bases from J; bases unmatched to any gene: 5. The CDR3 coding sequence is TGTGCCAGCAGTATCGGGACTACTAACACCGGGGAGCTGTTTTTT. Its protein is CASSIGTTNTGELFF.

This chain links TRBV27 with TRBJ1-2; TRBD1 is a possible D gene (5 bases). Trimming left V 3 bases short and J 6 bases short, with 11 bases between. The CDR3 contains 13 residues. The germline V gene has CDR1 MNHEY and CDR2 SMNVEV (reference sequence). The CDR3 here is CASSFLGGDGYTF. The CDR3 nucleotides read TGTGCCAGCAGTTTTCTTGGGGGTGATGGCTACACCTTC.

The chain employs TRBV9 and TRBJ1-2, with D maybe TRBD1 (6 bases). The germline V gene encodes CDR1 SGDLS and CDR2 YYNGEE. V lost 6 bases and J lost 8, with 26 bases in between. The CDR3 runs 16 residues. CDR3 in amino acids: CASTKYREGGSGGYTF. DNA for the CDR3: TGTGCCAGCACCAAATACCGCGAAGGGGGGTCGGGCGGCTACACCTTC.

The chain couples TRBV2 to TRBJ2-1; TRBD1 agrees at 8 bases. CDR1 and CDR2 from the germline V gene are SNHLY and FYNNEI. The CDR3 loop spans 15 amino acids. The V segment lost 2 bases and the J segment 3 bases; nucleotides outside the gene matches: 3. The CDR3 sequence: CASSETGTGYNEQFF. CDR3 bases: TGTGCCAGCAGTGAAACCGGGACAGGCTACAATGAGCAGTTCTTC. Full variable domain (rest looked up from reference TRBV2 and TRBJ2-1): EPEVTQTPSHQVTQMGQEVILRCVPISNHLYFYWYRQILGQKVEFLVSFYNNEISEKSEIFDDQFSVERPDGSNFTLKIRSTKLEDSAMYFCASSETGTGYNEQFFGPGTRLTVL.

The chain employs TRBV5-6 and TRBJ2-1; 10 bases map to TRBD2. Germline V lookup: CDR1 SGHDT, CDR2 YYEEEE. The CDR3 is made up of 15 amino acids. Trimming took 4 bases from V and 2 from J; bases not matched to a gene: 3. CDR3 nucleotides: TGTGCCAGCAGCCTGGGACTAGCGCCCTACAATGAGCAGTTCTTC. Its translation: CASSLGLAPYNEQFF.

A remark on this clone: The sample contains more than one DNA sequence encoding this CDR3. This chain links TRBV27 with TRBJ1-1; 10 bases are shared with TRBD1. The germline V gene has CDR1 MNHEY and CDR2 SMNVEV (reference sequence). This CDR3 spans 14 amino acids. After removal of 2 bases from V and 5 bases from J, the junction contained 2 bases not matched to a gene. The CDR3 sequence is CASSLGQGGTEAFF. The CDR3 DNA is TGTGCCAGCAGTTTAGGACAGGGGGGGACTGAAGCTTTCTTT.

V is TRBV4-1 and J is TRBJ2-5, with D perhaps being TRBD1 or TRBD2 (5 bases each). Germline loops: CDR1 MGHRA, CDR2 YSYEKL. V was clipped by 0 bases and J by 5 bases, with 13 bases between them. The CDR3 covers 15 residues. CDR3 nucleotides: TGCGCCAGCAGCCAAGAAAAGGACTGGGGGGAGACCCAGTACTTC. Amino acid sequence: CASSQEKDWGETQYF.

The table lists this clone with a count of one. The chain has TRBV19 and TRBJ1-2; D possibly corresponds to TRBD1 (5 bases). The CDR3 runs 14 residues. The V end lost 8 bases, the J end lost 6 bases, and 19 bases lay between the germline ends. Germline V CDR1 and CDR2: LNHDA, SQIVND (reference sequence). CDR3 region: CASQTVKGIHGYTF. The CDR3 nucleotides are TGTGCCAGTCAGACTGTAAAGGGGATTCATGGCTACACCTTC.

The J gene is TRBJ2-3, the V gene TRBV6-5; D uncertain. CDR1 and CDR2 from the germline V gene are MNHEY and SVGAGI. Trimming pared 2 bases from V and 3 bases from J, leaving 9 bases between. This CDR3 is built from 14 residues. The DNA of the CDR3 is TGTGCCAGCAGTTACCTTGGGGTGACAGATACGCAGTATTTT. Amino acid sequence: CASSYLGVTDTQYF.

The V call is TRBV28, the J call TRBJ2-5; no definite D call. The end of the DNA is better explained by TRBJ2-7, so the J call may be wrong. Germline lookup yields CDR1 MDHEN and CDR2 SYDVKM. CDR3 size: 12 residues. This CDR3 reads CASSPISYEQYF. The CDR3 coding sequence is TGTGCCAGCAGCCCCATCTCCTACGAGCAGTACTTC.

The V and J genes are TRBV28 and TRBJ2-5, with D perhaps matching TRBD1 (6 bases). The J call could be wrong; TRBJ2-7 is a better fit for the DNA end. CDR3 length: 14 residues. Germline V gene lookup returns CDR1 MDHEN and CDR2 SYDVKM. The CDR3, as DNA: TGTGCCAGCAGGGTACAGGGTTTTCCCTACGAGCAGTACTTC. Protein sequence: CASRVQGFPYEQYF.

The V gene is TRBV7-8, the J gene TRBJ2-7; TRBD1 is a possible D gene (5 bases). The CDR3 is 16 residues long. Trimming removed 3 bases from V and 0 bases from J, with 15 bases in between. CDR1 SGHVS and CDR2 FQNEAQ come from the germline V gene. The CDR3 DNA sequence: TGTGCCAGCAGCTTTCGAGGCAGGGCTAGCTCCTACGAGCAGTACTTC. Translation gives CASSFRGRASSYEQYF. Drawing the rest from reference TRBV7-8 and TRBJ2-7, the complete variable domain is GAGVSQSPRYKVAKRGQDVALRCDPISGHVSLFWYQQALGQGPEFLTYFQNEAQLDKSGLPSDRFFAERPEGSVSTLKIQRTQQEDSAVYLCASSFRGRASSYEQYFGPGTRLTVT.

CDR3 bases: TGTGCCAGTAGTAAAGACCGGGAGGGCCTCGGAAACATTCAGTACTTC. Translated: CASSKDREGLGNIQYF. The rearrangement uses TRBV19 and TRBJ2-4, with 8 bases matching TRBD2. Trimming cost V 4 bases and J 6 bases; bases outside gene matches: 11. The germline V gene encodes CDR1 LNHDA and CDR2 SQIVND (reference sequence). The CDR3 consists of 16 residues.

The CDR3 coding sequence is TGTGCCAGCAGTTCTACCATCTACGAGCAGTACTTC. Residues: CASSSTIYEQYF. The chain carries TRBV28 and TRBJ2-7; no clear D gene. Trimming pared 4 bases from V and 3 bases from J, leaving 7 bases between. This CDR3 has 12 residues. The V gene's germline CDR1 is MDHEN and CDR2 SYDVKM.

V usage is TRBV4-1 and J usage is TRBJ1-5; D unclear. CDR3 length: 16 amino acids. Germline values: CDR1 MGHRA, CDR2 YSYEKL. Between the trimmed V and J ends, which lost 1 base and 0 bases, there was a span of 10 bases. For the CDR3, the DNA is TGCGCCAGCAGCCAAGCTCCAGCCTATAGCAATCAGCCCCAGCATTTT. Amino acids: CASSQAPAYSNQPQHF.

This chain joins TRBV9 and TRBJ2-1; 8 bases map to TRBD1. Germline V gene sequence: CDR1 SGDLS, CDR2 YYNGEE. With 4 bases clipped from V and 5 bases from J, the junction kept 11 bases outside the gene matches. The CDR3 totals 16 residues. CDR3 coding DNA: TGTGCCAGCAGCCAACCGGGACAGGTAATCAACAATGAGCAGTTCTTC. It is translated as CASSQPGQVINNEQFF.

This chain uses TRBV6-4 with TRBJ2-7; maybe TRBD2 (5 bases). The V gene's germline CDR1 is MRHNA and CDR2 SNTAGT. V was pared by 3 bases and J by 6 bases, with 9 bases between. The CDR3 sequence is 12 residues long. CDR3 protein: CASSESGGEQYF. DNA of the CDR3: TGTGCCAGCAGTGAATCAGGAGGCGAGCAGTACTTC.

This sequence joins TRBV19 and TRBJ1-2; D remains ambiguous. V shed 8 bases and J shed 1 base, with 20 bases lying between them. The CDR3 has 16 amino acids. Germline CDR1 and CDR2: LNHDA and SQIVND (reference sequence). The CDR3 sequence is CASGLFPVNLNYGYTF. In DNA, the CDR3 is TGTGCCAGTGGTTTATTTCCGGTTAACCTTAACTATGGCTACACCTTC.

The chain uses TRBV4-1 and TRBJ2-7, with TRBD2 identical over 14 bases. The CDR3 consists of 16 residues. V gave up 3 bases and J gave up 4 bases; unmatched junction bases: 5. Germline-derived CDR1 and CDR2 are MGHRA and YSYEKL. The CDR3 sequence: CASSQGRLAGGYEQYF. In nucleotides, the CDR3 is TGCGCCAGCAGCCAGGGAAGACTAGCGGGAGGGTACGAGCAGTACTTC.

The CDR3 sequence: CASSLVPLSSGANVLTF. The CDR3 bases are TGTGCCAGCAGCTTGGTACCTTTAAGCTCTGGGGCCAACGTCCTGACTTTC. The gene calls are TRBV5-8 and TRBJ2-6; D is ambiguous. Germline CDR1 SGHTS, CDR2 YDEGEE. The CDR3 runs 17 residues. Trimming removed 0 bases from V and 0 bases from J, with 10 bases in between.